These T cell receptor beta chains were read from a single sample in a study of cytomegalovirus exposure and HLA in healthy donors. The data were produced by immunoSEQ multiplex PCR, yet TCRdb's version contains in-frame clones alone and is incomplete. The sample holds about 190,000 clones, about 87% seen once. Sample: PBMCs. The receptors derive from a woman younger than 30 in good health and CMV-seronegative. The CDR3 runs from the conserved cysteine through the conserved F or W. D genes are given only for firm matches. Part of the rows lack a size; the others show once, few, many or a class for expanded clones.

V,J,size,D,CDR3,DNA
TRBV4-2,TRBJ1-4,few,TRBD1,CASSQDSGQGGEKLFF,TGTGCCAGCAGCCAAGACTCCGGACAGGGAGGAGAAAAACTGTTTTTT
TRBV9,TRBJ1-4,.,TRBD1,CASSVVGTGGEKLFF,TGTGCCAGCAGCGTAGTGGGGACAGGGGGTGAAAAACTGTTTTTT
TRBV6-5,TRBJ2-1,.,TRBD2,CASRNRGLAGDEQFF,TGTGCCAGCAGAAACAGGGGACTAGCGGGAGATGAGCAGTTCTTC
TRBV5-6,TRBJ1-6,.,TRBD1,CASSLTGGSRSPLHF,TGTGCCAGCAGCCTGACAGGGGGCTCTAGGTCACCCCTCCACTTT
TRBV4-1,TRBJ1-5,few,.,CASSQEQGYNQPQHF,TGCGCCAGCAGCCAAGAACAGGGTTACAATCAGCCCCAGCATTTT
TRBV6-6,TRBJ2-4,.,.,CASSPRHLAKNIQYF,TGTGCCAGCAGTCCCCGACACCTAGCCAAAAACATTCAGTACTTC
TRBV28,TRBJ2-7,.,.,CASRRLADLQAYEQYF,TGTGCCAGCAGACGGCTCGCGGACCTACAGGCCTACGAGCAATACTTC
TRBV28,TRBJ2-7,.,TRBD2,CASSPESLAGDRLRRDYEQYF,TGTGCCAGCAGTCCCGAGTCCCTAGCGGGAGACCGTTTGAGGCGAGACTACGAGCAGTACTTC
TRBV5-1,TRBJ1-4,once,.,CASSLDGSEKLFF,TGCGCCAGCAGCTTGGACGGGAGTGAAAAACTGTTTTTT
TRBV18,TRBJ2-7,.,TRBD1,CASSPWTGQNEQYF,TGTGCCAGCTCACCCTGGACAGGGCAGAACGAGCAGTACTTC
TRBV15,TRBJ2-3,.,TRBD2,CATSRGISGGPDTQYF,TGTGCCACCAGCAGAGGAATCAGCGGGGGGCCAGATACGCAGTATTTT
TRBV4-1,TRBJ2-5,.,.,CASSENTALREETQYF,TGCGCCAGCAGCGAAAACACGGCATTACGGGAAGAGACCCAGTACTTC
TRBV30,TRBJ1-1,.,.,CAWTGMNTEAFF,TGTGCCTGGACGGGAATGAACACTGAAGCTTTCTTT
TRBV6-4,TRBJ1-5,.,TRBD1,CASGPKVGTGHQPQHF,TGTGCCAGCGGCCCAAAGGTAGGGACAGGGCATCAGCCCCAGCATTTT
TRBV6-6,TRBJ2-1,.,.,CASSYGQGFNEQFF,TGTGCCAGCAGTTACGGGCAGGGTTTTAATGAGCAGTTCTTC
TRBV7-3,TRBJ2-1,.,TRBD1,CASSSPPGQGYNEQFF,TGTGCCAGCAGCTCGCCACCGGGACAGGGGTACAATGAGCAGTTCTTC
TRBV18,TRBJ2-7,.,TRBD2,CASSPPGRGGLYEQYF,TGTGCCAGCTCACCCCCAGGGCGGGGGGGCTTATACGAGCAGTACTTC
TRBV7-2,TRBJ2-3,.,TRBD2,CASSRRLAGDTDTQYF,TGTGCCAGCAGCCGACGACTAGCGGGAGATACAGATACGCAGTATTTT
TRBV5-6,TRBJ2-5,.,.,CASSLGQYQETQYF,TGTGCCAGCAGCTTGGGCCAGTACCAAGAGACCCAGTACTTC
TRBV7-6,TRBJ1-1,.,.,CASSFTPGAWDTEAFF,TGTGCCAGCAGCTTTACCCCTGGGGCTTGGGACACTGAAGCTTTCTTT
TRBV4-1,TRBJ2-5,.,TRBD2,CASSLVAGAFPAETQYF,TGCGCCAGCAGCCTCGTAGCGGGGGCCTTCCCGGCGGAGACCCAGTACTTC
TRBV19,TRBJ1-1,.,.,CASSILWGVTEAFF,TGTGCCAGTAGTATTCTCTGGGGGGTCACTGAAGCTTTCTTT
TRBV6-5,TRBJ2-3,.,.,CASGRTVDTDTQYF,TGTGCCAGCGGAAGGACAGTAGACACAGATACGCAGTATTTT
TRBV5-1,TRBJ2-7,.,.,CASSFQGDYEQYF,TGCGCCAGCAGCTTCCAGGGTGATTACGAGCAGTACTTC
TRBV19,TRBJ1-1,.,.,CASSTRTEAFF,TGTGCCAGTAGTACGCGGACTGAAGCTTTCTTT
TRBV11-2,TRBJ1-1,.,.,CASSIGLGWGAFF,TGTGCCAGCAGCATCGGACTGGGTTGGGGAGCTTTCTTT
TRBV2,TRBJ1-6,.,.,CASSGESSYNSPLHF,TGTGCCAGCAGTGGCGAGAGCTCCTATAATTCGCCCCTCCACTTT
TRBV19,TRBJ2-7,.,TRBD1,CASSFPGQSYEQYF,TGTGCCAGTAGTTTTCCGGGACAGTCCTACGAGCAGTACTTC
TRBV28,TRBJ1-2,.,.,CASSLTAFYGYTF,TGTGCCAGCAGTTTGACAGCCTTCTATGGCTACACCTTC